The 16 T cell receptor beta chains listed next were all sequenced from one sample in a study of T cells after yellow fever vaccination. TCRdb redid the calling of the 5' RACE reads with MiXCR, one entry per CDR3 protein. The table records roughly 300,000 distinct CDR3 sequences, approximately 8% of them present only once. Source: PBMCs, taken about 41 days after the first yellow fever vaccination. These receptors came from a man aged 18-30 years who received the YFV17D yellow fever vaccine.

V usage is TRBV18 and J usage is TRBJ2-3; D may match TRBD1 or TRBD2 (6 bases each). Germline V gene data show CDR1 as KGHSH and CDR2 as LQKENI. The CDR3 spans 15 residues. V was cut by 6 bases and J by 4 bases, with 17 bases left in between. Written as DNA, the CDR3 is TGTGCCAGCTCGTCGACAGGCCGCGGGGCAGATACGCAGTATTTT. Its translation: CASSSTGRGADTQYF.

This clonotype turned up a few times. The CDR3 DNA reads TGTGCCAGCAGTAAAAGCGGGGGCCAACGCTCCTACAATGAGCAGTTCTTC. Encoded protein: CASSKSGGQRSYNEQFF. The chain recombines TRBV12-3 or TRBV12-4 with TRBJ2-1; 8 positions agree with TRBD2. The V gene end was trimmed by 5 bases and the J gene end by 0 bases; junction bases not matched to a gene: 9. The CDR3 runs to 17 residues.

This clonotype was observed many times. J is TRBJ2-7 and V is TRBV6-5; tentatively, D is TRBD1 or TRBD2 (5 bases each). Trimming shortened V by 2 bases and J by 6 bases, and 17 bases separated the two germline ends. CDR1 is MNHEY and CDR2 is SVGAGI in the germline V gene. The CDR3 is 15 amino acids. CDR3 residues: CASSYMWGRSPEQYF. Here the CDR3 DNA reads TGTGCCAGCAGTTACATGTGGGGACGGTCACCCGAGCAGTACTTC.

This sequence joins TRBV20-1 and TRBJ1-2; D gene unclear. The V end lost 0 bases, the J end lost 2 bases, and 13 bases lay between the germline ends. This CDR3 region has 15 residues. CDR1 and CDR2 from the germline V gene are DFQATT and SNEGSKA (reference sequence). CDR3 DNA sequence: TGCAGTGCTAGAGATTATATCGGTGGCAACTATGGCTACACCTTC. Translated, it gives CSARDYIGGNYGYTF.

This clonotype was observed a handful of times. This chain uses TRBV14 with TRBJ2-1, with TRBD1 as a possible D gene (6 bases). V was trimmed by 1 base and J by 0 bases, leaving 10 bases between them. CDR1 SGHDN and CDR2 FVKESK come from the germline V gene. CDR3 size: 16 residues. The CDR3 reads CASSQARDNSYNEQFF. As DNA, the CDR3 is TGTGCCAGCAGCCAAGCCCGGGACAACTCCTACAATGAGCAGTTCTTC.

This clonotype was observed a handful of times. The chain joins TRBV5-4 to TRBJ2-6; no definite D call. The CDR3 is 15 residues long. Germline CDR1 reads SGHNT; CDR2 reads YYREEE (reference sequence). Trimming pared 0 bases from V and 1 base from J, leaving 5 bases between. The CDR3 here is CASSLAKSGANVLTF. DNA for the CDR3: TGTGCCAGCAGCTTGGCCAAATCTGGGGCCAACGTCCTGACTTTC. Full variable domain (remainder filled in from reference TRBV5-4 and TRBJ2-6): ETGVTQSPTHLIKTRGQQVTLRCSSQSGHNTVSWYQQALGQGPQFIFQYYREEENGRGNFPPRFSGLQFPNYSSELNVNALELDDSALYLCASSLAKSGANVLTFGAGSRLTVL.

This chain joins TRBV6-1 and TRBJ1-1; the D is unclear. The CDR3 is made up of 16 amino acids. The germline CDR1 and CDR2 sequences are MNHNS and SASEGT. The V end lost 5 bases, the J end lost 4 bases, and 20 bases lay between the germline ends. CDR3 sequence reads: CASSQTVDGVTTEAFF. The CDR3 nucleotides read TGTGCCAGCAGTCAAACTGTCGACGGGGTGACCACTGAAGCTTTCTTT.

This clonotype has ten or more counts. The chain links TRBV7-9 to TRBJ2-1; tentative D call: TRBD1 (6 bases). Germline V lookup: CDR1 SEHNR, CDR2 FQNEAQ (reference sequence). Trimming shortened V by 4 bases and J by 7 bases, and 11 bases separated the two germline ends. CDR3 length: 13 residues. The CDR3 DNA sequence: TGTGCCAGCAGCTCAGGGGTGGGGAATGAGCAGTTCTTC. Its protein product is CASSSGVGNEQFF.

This clonotype was recorded a few times. V usage is TRBV14 and J usage is TRBJ1-1; 7 bases match TRBD1. CDR1 and CDR2 from the germline V gene are SGHDN and FVKESK. V shed 4 bases and J 5 bases; nucleotides not matched to a gene: 10. The CDR3 runs to 15 residues. The chain's CDR3 is CASSPLGQGVTEAFF. The DNA for the CDR3 is TGTGCCAGCAGCCCCTTGGGGCAGGGGGTGACTGAAGCTTTCTTT.

This clonotype has ten or more counts. J is TRBJ2-3 and V is TRBV20-1; the D gene is possibly TRBD1 (6 bases). CDR1 DFQATT and CDR2 SNEGSKA come from the germline V gene (reference sequence). CDR3 length equals 13 residues. V lost 6 bases, J lost 6 bases, and 16 bases lay in between. The CDR3 is CSALGRGMDTQYF. Written as DNA, the CDR3 is TGCAGTGCGTTAGGCAGGGGAATGGATACGCAGTATTTT.

The chain combines TRBV13 with TRBJ1-1; D not certain. V gave up 5 bases and J gave up 0 bases, with 10 bases separating them. Germline V lookup: CDR1 PRHDT, CDR2 FYEKMQ (reference sequence). CDR3 size: 14 residues. CDR3 residues: CASSVRRVNTEAFF. The CDR3 DNA follows: TGTGCCAGCAGCGTTCGACGGGTGAACACTGAAGCTTTCTTT. Together with reference TRBV13 and TRBJ1-1, the CDR3 gives the full variable domain: AAGVIQSPRHLIKEKRETATLKCYPIPRHDTVYWYQQGPGQDPQFLISFYEKMQSDKGSIPDRFSAQQFSDYHSELNMSSLELGDSALYFCASSVRRVNTEAFFGQGTRLTVV.

The chain couples TRBV4-1 to TRBJ1-1, with D perhaps TRBD1 (5 bases). CDR1 is MGHRA, CDR2 YSYEKL, per germline. This CDR3 has 14 amino acids. V was shortened by 5 bases and J by 4 bases, with 14 bases between the two germline ends. CDR3 region: CASSVGGEVTEAFF. DNA for the CDR3: TGCGCCAGCAGCGTGGGGGGGGAGGTCACTGAAGCTTTCTTT.

As regards this clonotype: A much bigger clone sits one base away, suggesting this may be a read error. V is TRBV4-2 and J is TRBJ2-5; D might be TRBD2 (6 bases). The germline V gene encodes CDR1 LGHNA and CDR2 YNFKEQ. Trimming left V 6 bases short and J 0 bases short, with 11 bases between. This CDR3 comprises 14 residues. CDR3 sequence (DNA): TGTGCCAGCAGACTGGGGGACTACCAAGAGACCCAGTACTTC. Residues: CASRLGDYQETQYF.

J is TRBJ1-2 and V is TRBV6-2 or TRBV6-3; no clear D. CDR3 length: 14 amino acids. Germline V gene data show CDR1 as MNHEY and CDR2 as SVGEGT. V lost 2 bases and J 6 bases, leaving 13 bases between the germline ends. The CDR3, as DNA: TGTGCCAGCAGTTACCCCGGCAGGATGGATGGCTACACCTTC. As protein: CASSYPGRMDGYTF.

This clonotype has just a few counts. The genes are TRBV7-2 and TRBJ1-1; D uncertain. The germline V gene encodes CDR1 SGHTA and CDR2 FQGNSA. Between the trimmed V and J ends, which lost 2 bases and 4 bases, there was a span of 8 bases. The CDR3 has 13 residues. The CDR3 here is CASSLYGSTEAFF. In nucleotides, the CDR3 is TGTGCCAGCAGCTTATACGGCTCCACTGAAGCTTTCTTT.

The table lists this clonotype with a few counts. This chain joins TRBV7-8 and TRBJ1-5; 9 bases line up with TRBD1. Germline assignment: CDR1 SGHVS and CDR2 FQNEAQ. The CDR3 sequence is 15 residues long. Germline trimming cut 5 bases from V and 7 bases from J; bases unmatched to any gene: 9. CDR3 protein: CASSPWTGAAQPQHF. The CDR3 DNA reads TGTGCCAGCAGCCCGTGGACAGGGGCTGCCCAGCCCCAGCATTTT.